This T cell receptor beta chain was profiled in a study of cytomegalovirus exposure and HLA in healthy donors. PCR used 60 Vbeta primers and 13 Jbeta primers. Profiling relied on immunoSEQ multiplex PCR, and the TCRdb table lists in-frame clones only, not all of them. The sample shows approximately 100,000 clones, about 74% of them seen only once. The table lists this clone with a count of one. Its antigen is unidentified. This CDR3 contains 15 residues. J was trimmed by 0 bases and V by 5 bases; bases with no gene match: 7. Germline V gene data show CDR1 as MNHEY and CDR2 as SMNVEV (reference sequence). Broader study findings: From TCR beta sequences, most subjects' HLA-A and HLA-B alleles were reportedly predicted accurately.

Sequencing was carried out using PBMCs. The TCR sequence derives from a male donor in good health and CMV-seronegative. This rearrangement joins TRBV27 to TRBJ2-7; 7 positions match TRBD1. The CDR3 spells CASSPRDRFSYEQYF. In DNA form, the CDR3 reads TGTGCCAGCAGTCCCAGGGACAGATTCTCCTACGAGCAGTACTTC.